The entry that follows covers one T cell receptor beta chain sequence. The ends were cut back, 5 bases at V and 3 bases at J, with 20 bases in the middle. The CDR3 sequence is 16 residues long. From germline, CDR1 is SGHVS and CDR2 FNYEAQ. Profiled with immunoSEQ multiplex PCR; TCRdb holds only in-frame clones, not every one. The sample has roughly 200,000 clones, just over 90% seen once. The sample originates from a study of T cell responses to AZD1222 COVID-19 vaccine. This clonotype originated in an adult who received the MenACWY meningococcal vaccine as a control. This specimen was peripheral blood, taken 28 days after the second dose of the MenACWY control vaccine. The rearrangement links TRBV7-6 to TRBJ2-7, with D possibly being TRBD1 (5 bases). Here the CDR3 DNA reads TGTGCCAGCAGCCCCCTCGTCAGGGATCTTCGCTACGAGCAGTACTTC. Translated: CASSPLVRDLRYEQYF.